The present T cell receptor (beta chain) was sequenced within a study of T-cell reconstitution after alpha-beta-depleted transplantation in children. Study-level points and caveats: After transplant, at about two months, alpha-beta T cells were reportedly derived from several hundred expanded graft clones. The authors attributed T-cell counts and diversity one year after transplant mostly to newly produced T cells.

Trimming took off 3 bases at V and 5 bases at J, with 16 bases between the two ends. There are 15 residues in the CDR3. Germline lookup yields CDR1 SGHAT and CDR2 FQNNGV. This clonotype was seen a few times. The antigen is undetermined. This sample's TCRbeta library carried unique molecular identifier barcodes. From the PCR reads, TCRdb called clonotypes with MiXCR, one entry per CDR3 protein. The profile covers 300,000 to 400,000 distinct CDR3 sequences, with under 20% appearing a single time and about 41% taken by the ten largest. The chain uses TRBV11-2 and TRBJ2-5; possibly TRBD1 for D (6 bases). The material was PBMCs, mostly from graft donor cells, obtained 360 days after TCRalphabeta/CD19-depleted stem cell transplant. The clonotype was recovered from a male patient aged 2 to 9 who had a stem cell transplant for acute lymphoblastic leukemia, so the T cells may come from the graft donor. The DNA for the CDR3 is TGTGCCAGCAGCTTCGTAACAGGGTTCAGGGAGACCCAGTACTTC. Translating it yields CASSFVTGFRETQYF.